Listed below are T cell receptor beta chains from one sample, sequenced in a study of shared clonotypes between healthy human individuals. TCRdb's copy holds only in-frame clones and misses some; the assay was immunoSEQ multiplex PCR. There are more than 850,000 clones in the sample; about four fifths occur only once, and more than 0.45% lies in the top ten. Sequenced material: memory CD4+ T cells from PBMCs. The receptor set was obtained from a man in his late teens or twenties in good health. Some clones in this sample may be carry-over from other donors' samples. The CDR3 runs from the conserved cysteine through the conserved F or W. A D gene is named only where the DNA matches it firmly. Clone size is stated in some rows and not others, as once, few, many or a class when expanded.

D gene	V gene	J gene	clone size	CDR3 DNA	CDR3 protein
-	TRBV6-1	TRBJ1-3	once	TGTGCCAGCAACTTTGCGGGAGCTGGAAACACCATATATTTT	CASNFAGAGNTIYF
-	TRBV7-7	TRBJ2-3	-	TGTGCCAGCAGCCCCGATGGGACCACAGATACGCAGTATTTT	CASSPDGTTDTQYF
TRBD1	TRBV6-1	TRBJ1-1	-	TGTGCCAGCAGTGAGCAGGGGGCGTCTCCTGAAGCTTTCTTT	CASSEQGASPEAFF
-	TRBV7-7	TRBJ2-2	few	TGTGCCAGCAGCGCGCAGAACACCGGGGAGCTGTTTTTT	CASSAQNTGELFF
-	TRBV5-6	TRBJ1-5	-	TGTGCCAGCAGCCTGGGTCTTAGCAATCAGCCCCAGCATTTT	CASSLGLSNQPQHF
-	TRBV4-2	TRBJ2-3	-	TGTGCCAGCAGCCTCCGCGGGACTAGCACAGATACGCAGTATTTT	CASSLRGTSTDTQYF
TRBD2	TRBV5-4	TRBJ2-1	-	TGTGCCAGCAGCCCGCCGGGACTAGCGGGAGACCTTCAGCAGTTCTTC	CASSPPGLAGDLQQFF
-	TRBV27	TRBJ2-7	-	TGTGCCAGCAGTTTAGTCGGGCAGGGTAACGCCTACGAGCAGTACTTC	CASSLVGQGNAYEQYF
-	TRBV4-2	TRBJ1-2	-	TGTGCCAGCAGCCAGGACGGGGGCTATGGCTACACCTTC	CASSQDGGYGYTF
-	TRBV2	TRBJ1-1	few	TGTGCCAGCATGGCTGTCATGATAGGCACTGAAGCTTTCTTT	CASMAVMIGTEAFF
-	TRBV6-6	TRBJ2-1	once	TGTGCCAGCAGCCTGCCGGGGGCAGACCCGGAGCAGTTCTTC	CASSLPGADPEQFF
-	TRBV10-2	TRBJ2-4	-	TGCGCCAGCAGTTTACAGGGAGAAAACATTCAGTACTTC	CASSLQGENIQYF
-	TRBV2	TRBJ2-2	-	TGTGCCAGCACTCTAGTCGGGGCCCCCGGGGAGCTGTTTTTT	CASTLVGAPGELFF
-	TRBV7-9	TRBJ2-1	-	TGTGCCAGCAGCTTAGGAGGCGGGGTCTACAATGAGCAGTTCTTC	CASSLGGGVYNEQFF
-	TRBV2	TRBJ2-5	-	TGTGCCAGCAGTGGGGGGATCAGGGGGACCCAGTACTTC	CASSGGIRGTQYF
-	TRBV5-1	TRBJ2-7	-	TGCGCCAGCAGCTTCGGGCTAGCGAACGAGCAGTACTTC	CASSFGLANEQYF
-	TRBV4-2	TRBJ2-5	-	TGTGCCAGCAGCCAAGACGCGGCTTCAGAGACCCAGTACTTC	CASSQDAASETQYF
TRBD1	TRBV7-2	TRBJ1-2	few	TGTGCCAGCAGCGGGGACAGGAGATATGGCTACACCTTC	CASSGDRRYGYTF
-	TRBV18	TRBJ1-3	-	TGTGCCAGCTCACCACGGCGGTCCATCGGAAACACCATATATTTT	CASSPRRSIGNTIYF
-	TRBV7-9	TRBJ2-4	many	TGTGCCAGCAGCTTAACGTTCAGCGTTCTAGCCAAAAACATTCAGTACTTC	CASSLTFSVLAKNIQYF
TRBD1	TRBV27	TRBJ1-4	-	TGTGCCAGCAGTTCCGTAGGGGGCTCTTGGGAAAAACTGTTTTTT	CASSSVGGSWEKLFF
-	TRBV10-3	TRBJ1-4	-	TGTGCCATCAGTGACCCTAGTAAAGGGGCAACTAATGAAAAACTGTTTTTT	CAISDPSKGATNEKLFF
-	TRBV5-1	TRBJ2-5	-	TGCGCCAGCAGCTTGGATGGTACCAGAGGGGAGACCCAGTACTTC	CASSLDGTRGETQYF
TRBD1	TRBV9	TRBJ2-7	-	TGTGCCAGCGGAGAGACAGGGAGCTCCTACGAGCAGTACTTC	CASGETGSSYEQYF
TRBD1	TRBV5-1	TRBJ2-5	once	TGCGCCAGCAGCTACCAAGGACAGGGGGCGAGAGAGACCCAGTACTTC	CASSYQGQGARETQYF
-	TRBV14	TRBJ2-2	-	TGTGCCAGCAGCCAAGGGTATTACGGGGAGCTGTTTTTT	CASSQGYYGELFF
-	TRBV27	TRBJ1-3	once	TGTGCCAGCAGCAGCAGGCAGGGCGGTAATGGAAACACCATATATTTT	CASSSRQGGNGNTIYF
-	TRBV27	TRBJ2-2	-	TGTGCCAGCAGCCCTATGGCGAACACCGGGGAGCTGTTTTTT	CASSPMANTGELFF
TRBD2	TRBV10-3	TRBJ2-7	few	TGTGCCATCTGGACTAGCGGGAGTTACGAGCAGTACTTC	CAIWTSGSYEQYF
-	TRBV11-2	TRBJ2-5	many	TGTGCCAGCAGCTTAGACACAGTGAAGGGGACCCAGTACTTC	CASSLDTVKGTQYF
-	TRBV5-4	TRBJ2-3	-	TGTGCCAGCAGCTTGGACAGGGCAGATACGCAGTATTTT	CASSLDRADTQYF
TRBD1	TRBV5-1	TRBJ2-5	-	TGCGCCAGCAGCTTGGACAGGGGTGGGGGACAGTACTTC	CASSLDRGGGQYF
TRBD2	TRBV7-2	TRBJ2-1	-	TGTGCCAGCAGCTTAGCGCGACTAGCGGGAGCCGAGCAGTTCTTC	CASSLARLAGAEQFF